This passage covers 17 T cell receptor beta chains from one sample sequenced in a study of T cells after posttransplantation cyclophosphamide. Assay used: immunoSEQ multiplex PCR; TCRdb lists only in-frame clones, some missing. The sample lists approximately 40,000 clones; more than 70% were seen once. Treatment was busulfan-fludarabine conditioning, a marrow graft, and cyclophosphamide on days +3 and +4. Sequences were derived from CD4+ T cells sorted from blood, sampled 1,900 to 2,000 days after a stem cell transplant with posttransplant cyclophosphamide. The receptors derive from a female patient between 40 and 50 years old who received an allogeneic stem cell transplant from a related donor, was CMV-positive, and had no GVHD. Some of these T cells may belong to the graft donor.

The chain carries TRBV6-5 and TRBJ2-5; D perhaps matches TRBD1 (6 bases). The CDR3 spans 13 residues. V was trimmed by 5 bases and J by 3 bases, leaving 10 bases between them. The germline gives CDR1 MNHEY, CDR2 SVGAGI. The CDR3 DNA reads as TGTGCCAGCAGTCGGACAGCTGAAGAGACCCAGTACTTC. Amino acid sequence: CASSRTAEETQYF.

CDR3 sequence: CASSSHPLGQQNTGELFF. Written as DNA, the CDR3 is TGTGCCAGCAGCTCCCACCCATTGGGACAGCAGAACACCGGGGAGCTGTTTTTT. V usage is TRBV9 and J usage is TRBJ2-2, with TRBD1 matching 7 bases. Unmatched junction bases numbered 13, after V lost 4 bases and J lost 1 base. This CDR3 contains 18 residues. Germline V gene lookup returns CDR1 SGDLS and CDR2 YYNGEE. Filled out from reference TRBV9 and TRBJ2-2, the complete variable domain reads DSGVTQTPKHLITATGQRVTLRCSPRSGDLSVYWYQQSLDQGLQFLIQYYNGEERAKGNILERFSAQQFPDLHSELNLSSLELGDSALYFCASSSHPLGQQNTGELFFGEGSRLTVL.

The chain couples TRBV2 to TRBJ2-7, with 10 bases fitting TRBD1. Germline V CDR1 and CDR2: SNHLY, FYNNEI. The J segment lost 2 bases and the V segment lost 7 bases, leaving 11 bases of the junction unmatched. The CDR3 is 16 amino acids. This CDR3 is CASTSLGGQGTYEQYF. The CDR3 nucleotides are TGTGCCAGCACCTCCCTGGGGGGACAGGGGACCTACGAGCAGTACTTC.

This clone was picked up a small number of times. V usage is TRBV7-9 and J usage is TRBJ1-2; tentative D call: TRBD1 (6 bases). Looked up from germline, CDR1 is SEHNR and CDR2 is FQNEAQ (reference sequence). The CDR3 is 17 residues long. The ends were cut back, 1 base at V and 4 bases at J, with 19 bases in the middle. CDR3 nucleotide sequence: TGTGCCAGCAGCTTAGTGACCCCAGGGGTAGGCGGCTATGGCTACACCTTC. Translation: CASSLVTPGVGGYGYTF.

The CDR3, as DNA: TGTGCCAGCAGCCCGAGGGGGGGGTCGGCTGAAGCTTTCTTT. Encoded protein: CASSPRGGSAEAFF. This chain uses TRBV9 with TRBJ1-1, with D perhaps TRBD1 (6 bases). The CDR3 is 14 residues long. Germline V CDR1 and CDR2: SGDLS, YYNGEE. V lost 4 bases and J lost 6, with 16 bases in between.

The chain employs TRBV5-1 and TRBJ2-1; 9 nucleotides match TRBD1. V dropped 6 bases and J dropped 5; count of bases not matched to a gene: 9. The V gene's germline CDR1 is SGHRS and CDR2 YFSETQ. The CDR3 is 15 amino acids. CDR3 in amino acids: CASNVIQGAHNEQFF. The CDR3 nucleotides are TGCGCCAGCAATGTAATACAGGGGGCCCACAATGAGCAGTTCTTC.

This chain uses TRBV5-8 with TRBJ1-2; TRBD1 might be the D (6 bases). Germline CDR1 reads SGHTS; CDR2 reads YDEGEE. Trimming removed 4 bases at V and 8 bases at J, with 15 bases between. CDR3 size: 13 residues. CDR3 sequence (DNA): TGTGCCAGCAGCCCCTCCTCGGGGACAGGCTACACCTTC. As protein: CASSPSSGTGYTF.

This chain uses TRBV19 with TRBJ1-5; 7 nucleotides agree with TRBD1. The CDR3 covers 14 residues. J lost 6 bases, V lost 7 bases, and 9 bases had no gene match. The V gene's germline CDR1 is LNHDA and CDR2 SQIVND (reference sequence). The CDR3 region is CASTADRAGQPQHF. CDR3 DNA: TGTGCCAGTACCGCCGACAGGGCAGGTCAGCCCCAGCATTTT.

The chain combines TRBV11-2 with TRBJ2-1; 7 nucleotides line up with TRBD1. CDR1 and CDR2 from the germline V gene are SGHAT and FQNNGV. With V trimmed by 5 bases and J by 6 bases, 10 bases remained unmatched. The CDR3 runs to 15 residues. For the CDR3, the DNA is TGTGCCAGCAGCCCAACCGGGACAGCGGTCAATGAGCAGTTCTTC. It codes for CASSPTGTAVNEQFF.

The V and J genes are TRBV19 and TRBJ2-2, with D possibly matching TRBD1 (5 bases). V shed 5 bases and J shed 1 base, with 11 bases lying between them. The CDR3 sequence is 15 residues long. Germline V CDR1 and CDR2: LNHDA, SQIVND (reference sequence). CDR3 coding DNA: TGTGCCAGTAGTCGGTCGCAGGGGAACACCGGGGAGCTGTTTTTT. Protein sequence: CASSRSQGNTGELFF.

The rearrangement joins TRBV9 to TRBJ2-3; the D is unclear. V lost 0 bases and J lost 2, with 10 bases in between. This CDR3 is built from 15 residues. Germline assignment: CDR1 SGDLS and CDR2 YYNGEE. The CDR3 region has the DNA TGTGCCAGCAGCGTAGAAAGCCGTTCCACAGATACGCAGTATTTT. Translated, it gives CASSVESRSTDTQYF.

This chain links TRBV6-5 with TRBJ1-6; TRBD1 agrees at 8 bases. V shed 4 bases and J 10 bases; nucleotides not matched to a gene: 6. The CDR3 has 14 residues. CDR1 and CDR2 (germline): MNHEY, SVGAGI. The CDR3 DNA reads TGTGCCAGCAGTTCCGGACAGGGTCGGTCACCCCTCCACTTT. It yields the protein CASSSGQGRSPLHF.

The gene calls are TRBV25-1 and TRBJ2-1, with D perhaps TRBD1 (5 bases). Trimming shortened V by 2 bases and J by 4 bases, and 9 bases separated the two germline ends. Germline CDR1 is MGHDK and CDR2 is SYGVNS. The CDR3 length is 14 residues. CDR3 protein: CASSEAGAYNEQFF. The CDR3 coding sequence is TGTGCCAGCAGTGAAGCTGGGGCATACAATGAGCAGTTCTTC. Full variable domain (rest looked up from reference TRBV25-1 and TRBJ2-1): EADIYQTPRYLVIGTGKKITLECSQTMGHDKMYWYQQDPGMELHLIHYSYGVNSTEKGDLSSESTVSRIRTEHFPLTLESARPSHTSQYLCASSEAGAYNEQFFGPGTRLTVL.

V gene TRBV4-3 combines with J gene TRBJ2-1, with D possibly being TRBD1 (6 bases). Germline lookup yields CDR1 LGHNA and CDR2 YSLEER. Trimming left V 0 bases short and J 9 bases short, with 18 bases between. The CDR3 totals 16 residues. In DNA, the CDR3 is TGCGCCAGCAGCCAAGATCAGGGGACGAGGGGTGGTGAGCAGTTCTTC. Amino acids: CASSQDQGTRGGEQFF.

DNA of the CDR3: TGTGCCAGTAGTGCCCCAGGGGCTGCTAACTATGGCTACACCTTC. Its translation: CASSAPGAANYGYTF. The rearrangement links TRBV19 to TRBJ1-2; possibly TRBD1 for D (6 bases). CDR1 LNHDA and CDR2 SQIVND come from the germline V gene (reference sequence). This CDR3 comprises 15 residues. Trimming pared 5 bases from V and 0 bases from J, leaving 13 bases between.

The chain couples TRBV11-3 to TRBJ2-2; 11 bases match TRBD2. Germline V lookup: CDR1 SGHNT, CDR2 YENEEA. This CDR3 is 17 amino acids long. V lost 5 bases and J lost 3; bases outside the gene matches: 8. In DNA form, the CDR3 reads TGTGCCAGCAGCCGGGGTAGCGGGGGGGCGGACACCGGGGAGCTGTTTTTT. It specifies CASSRGSGGADTGELFF.

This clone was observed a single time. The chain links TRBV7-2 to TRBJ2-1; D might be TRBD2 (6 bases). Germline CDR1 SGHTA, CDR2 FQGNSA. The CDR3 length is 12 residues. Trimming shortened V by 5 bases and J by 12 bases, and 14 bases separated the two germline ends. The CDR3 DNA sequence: TGTGCCAGCAGCCCACCTCAGCGGGTGCAGTTCTTC. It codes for CASSPPQRVQFF.